One sample yielded the 32 T cell receptor beta chains listed below, sequenced in a study of blood T cells in healthy people across ages (dated by TCRdb to between 2014 and 2017). The library was generated by 5' RACE. The listed sequencing device is Illumina HiSeq 2500. A second PCR of about 7 to 12 cycles was run with a J-beta primer mix and a sample-barcoded 5' primer. The public reads were reanalyzed by TCRdb: fastp trimming at Q25, MiXCR alignment, in-frame beta chains only. Rows with one shared CDR3 protein collapse into an entry with the most common genes and DNA. The sample yields roughly 560,000 distinct CDR3 sequences; around 24% were counted once. The top ten hold 7.5% to 9% of the sample. A further study also used this sample, focusing on T cells of mothers and their children.

Material for sequencing was blood. These receptors were obtained from a boy younger than 18 in good health.

The gene calls are TRBV28 and TRBJ1-2; tentatively, D is TRBD1 (6 bases). Trimming removed 4 bases from V and 4 bases from J, with 16 bases in between. The germline V gene has CDR1 MDHEN and CDR2 SYDVKM. This CDR3 region has 15 residues. In DNA, the CDR3 is TGTGCCAGCAGTTCCCAGGGGCCGAAGGGCTATGGCTACACCTTC. This codes for CASSSQGPKGYGYTF.

This clonotype was counted only a few times. The genes are TRBV7-3 and TRBJ2-4; D is unclear. Trimming stripped 5 bases from V and 0 bases from J, with 14 bases between. Per the germline V gene, CDR1 is SGHTA and CDR2 is FQGTGA. CDR3 size: 16 residues. The CDR3 spells CASSPRKKSAKNIQYF. The CDR3 nucleotides read TGTGCCAGCAGCCCCCGTAAGAAGTCAGCCAAAAACATTCAGTACTTC. The full variable domain, rest sourced from reference TRBV7-3 and TRBJ2-4, is GAGVSQTPSNKVTEKGKYVELRCDPISGHTALYWYRQSLGQGPEFLIYFQGTGAADDSGLPNDRFFAVRPEGSVSTLKIQRTERGDSAVYLCASSPRKKSAKNIQYFGAGTRLSVL.

This chain uses TRBV5-5 with TRBJ2-3; D possibly uses TRBD1 or TRBD2 (5 bases each). The germline V gene encodes CDR1 SGHKS and CDR2 YYEKEE (reference sequence). Trimming shortened V by 0 bases and J by 4 bases, and 12 bases separated the two germline ends. The CDR3 is 15 amino acids. The CDR3 DNA reads TGTGCCAGCAGCTTGGCGGGACCTATCGCAGATACGCAGTATTTT. Translating it yields CASSLAGPIADTQYF.

This clonotype was observed a few times. The rearrangement uses TRBV14 and TRBJ2-7; D might be TRBD1 (5 bases). Looked up from germline, CDR1 is SGHDN and CDR2 is FVKESK. Trimming left V 1 base short and J 3 bases short, with 16 bases between. This CDR3 region has 16 residues. CDR3 nucleotide sequence: TGTGCCAGCAGCCAAGGGGGCCTAGGGTCCGACTACGAGCAGTACTTC. It codes for CASSQGGLGSDYEQYF.

This chain connects TRBV28 to TRBJ2-7, with 10 positions matching TRBD1. Germline trimming cut 8 bases from V and 3 bases from J; bases unmatched to any gene: 13. This CDR3 region has 16 residues. Germline CDR1 reads MDHEN; CDR2 reads SYDVKM. The CDR3 loop is CASHTPRDRGRYEQYF. The CDR3 nucleotides read TGTGCCAGCCATACTCCTCGGGACAGGGGACGCTACGAGCAGTACTTC.

Only a few counts were recorded for this clonotype. The chain couples TRBV7-6 to TRBJ2-5; 8 bases are shared with TRBD2. This CDR3 is 16 amino acids long. The germline CDR1 and CDR2 sequences are SGHVS and FNYEAQ. V dropped 1 base and J dropped 5; count of bases not matched to a gene: 9. CDR3 residues: CASSLDRPPGGETQYF. The CDR3 DNA follows: TGTGCCAGCAGCTTAGATCGCCCCCCGGGGGGGGAGACCCAGTACTTC.

This clonotype was seen only a few times. The V and J genes are TRBV6-2 or TRBV6-3 and TRBJ2-5; 8 bases agree with TRBD2. V shed 5 bases and J 6 bases; nucleotides not matched to a gene: 8. Looked up from germline, CDR1 is MNHEY and CDR2 is SVGEGT. CDR3 length equals 14 residues. The CDR3 protein is CASSNGRAGKTQYF. CDR3 bases: TGTGCCAGCAGTAACGGGAGGGCCGGAAAGACCCAGTACTTC.

The V gene is TRBV15, the J gene TRBJ2-4, with TRBD2 identical over 8 bases. The CDR3 sequence is 17 residues long. Unmatched junction bases numbered 9, after V lost 2 bases and J lost 3 bases. CDR1 is LNHNV and CDR2 is YYDKDF in the germline V gene (reference sequence). Here the CDR3 reads CATSRHRGGRGKNIQYF. The CDR3 DNA sequence: TGTGCCACCAGCAGACACCGGGGGGGGAGAGGCAAAAACATTCAGTACTTC.

This clonotype was observed many times. The chain uses TRBV4-1 and TRBJ2-7; D is ambiguous. Germline V gene data show CDR1 as MGHRA and CDR2 as YSYEKL. The CDR3 sequence is 13 residues long. V was cut by 4 bases and J by 0 bases, with 7 bases left in between. CDR3 nucleotide sequence: TGCGCCAGCAGCCTCCTGCCCTCCTACGAGCAGTACTTC. Its protein is CASSLLPSYEQYF.

Comments on this clonotype: This clone may be a read error of a much larger clone one base away. The CDR3 bases are TGTGCCATCAGTGGGTCGAACAGGGGGCAAGAGACCCAGTACTTC. As protein: CAISGSNRGQETQYF. The chain links TRBV10-3 to TRBJ2-5; 8 bases map to TRBD1. The V gene end was trimmed by 4 bases and the J gene end by 2 bases; junction bases not matched to a gene: 6. The CDR3 extends over 15 amino acids. Per the germline V gene, CDR1 is ENHRY and CDR2 is SYGVKD.

The rearrangement uses TRBV20-1 and TRBJ2-7, with D possibly being TRBD2 (6 bases). The germline V gene encodes CDR1 DFQATT and CDR2 SNEGSKA (reference sequence). The CDR3 runs 13 residues. Trimming took off 0 bases at V and 6 bases at J, with 12 bases between the two ends. The CDR3 sequence: CSAREGGTPEQYF. In nucleotides, the CDR3 is TGCAGTGCTAGAGAGGGGGGTACCCCCGAGCAGTACTTC.

The rearrangement links TRBV18 to TRBJ2-1; D possibly corresponds to TRBD2 (6 bases). The germline gives CDR1 KGHSH, CDR2 LQKENI. The CDR3 is 17 residues long. V dropped 1 base and J dropped 6 bases, with 19 bases sitting between them. The CDR3 sequence: CASSPLGLAGNGNEQFF. The CDR3 nucleotides are TGTGCCAGCTCACCACTAGGGCTGGCGGGGAATGGCAATGAGCAGTTCTTC.

This chain connects TRBV28 to TRBJ1-5; D remains unclear. V was cut by 6 bases and J by 8 bases, with 14 bases left in between. CDR1 is MDHEN and CDR2 is SYDVKM in the germline V gene. This CDR3 comprises 13 residues. This CDR3 reads CASSRRVQEPQHF. DNA of the CDR3: TGTGCCAGCAGCCGAAGGGTCCAGGAGCCCCAGCATTTT.

The gene calls are TRBV7-2 and TRBJ2-5; D perhaps matches TRBD2 (5 bases). The J call may be incorrect, as the DNA end agrees better with TRBJ2-1. There are 18 residues in the CDR3. Germline loops: CDR1 SGHTA, CDR2 FQGNSA. The CDR3 loop is CASSLARVSVRVLYEQFF. DNA for the CDR3: TGTGCCAGCAGCTTAGCGCGGGTCTCGGTAAGAGTTTTGTATGAGCAGTTCTTC.

Ten or more counts support this clonotype. In DNA form, the CDR3 reads TGCGCCAGCAGTGATTTTTTTGAGCACAATGAGCAGTTCTTC. Translating it yields CASSDFFEHNEQFF. The chain carries TRBV10-2 and TRBJ2-1; D gene unclear. The germline V gene has CDR1 WSHSY and CDR2 SAAADI. The germline V and J ends were trimmed by 3 bases and 5 bases, with 11 bases remaining between them. The CDR3 extends over 14 amino acids.

In its sample, this clonotype was seen a few times. The rearrangement links TRBV20-1 to TRBJ2-5; 12 positions agree with TRBD2. CDR3 length equals 16 residues. The junction had 7 bases not matched to a gene; V was cut back by 3 bases and J by 2 bases. Germline V CDR1 and CDR2: DFQATT, SNEGSKA (reference sequence). The DNA for the CDR3 is TGCAGTGCTAGGGGCACTAGCGGGAGGAATCAAGAGACCCAGTACTTC. Its protein product is CSARGTSGRNQETQYF.

This chain joins TRBV19 and TRBJ2-5; weak D call: TRBD2 (6 bases). The closer fit of TRBJ2-7 to the DNA end suggests the J call may be wrong. Germline-derived CDR1 and CDR2 are LNHDA and SQIVND (reference sequence). There are 15 residues in the CDR3. CDR3 coding DNA: TGTGCCAGTAGTATGGGACCCCGGGGGACCTACGAGCAGTACTTC. Protein sequence: CASSMGPRGTYEQYF.

This chain links TRBV12-3 or TRBV12-4 with TRBJ1-2, with 12 bases lining up with TRBD1. J gave up 8 bases and V 5 bases, and 6 bases lay outside the gene matches. The CDR3 is made up of 14 amino acids. The CDR3 DNA sequence: TGTGCCAGCAGTCCGGGACAGGGGGCGAAGGGCTACACCTTC. Translation: CASSPGQGAKGYTF.

The chain links TRBV2 to TRBJ2-7; D call uncertain. With 7 bases removed from V and 2 bases from J, the gap between germline ends came to 18 bases. CDR1 and CDR2 from the germline V gene are SNHLY and FYNNEI. The CDR3 extends over 15 amino acids. The CDR3 coding sequence is TGTGCCAGCACCACTCAGCTATCCACAACCTACGAGCAGTACTTC. Translating gives CASTTQLSTTYEQYF.

The chain employs TRBV9 and TRBJ1-4; 9 bases fit TRBD1. The trim removed 3 bases at V and 7 bases at J, leaving 4 bases unmatched. CDR3 length: 14 amino acids. CDR1 SGDLS and CDR2 YYNGEE come from the germline V gene. The DNA of the CDR3 is TGTGCCAGCAGCGCCTCGACAGGGGGTGAAAAACTGTTTTTT. Its protein is CASSASTGGEKLFF.

This clonotype occurred a few times. V and J are TRBV12-3 or TRBV12-4 and TRBJ1-2; D uncertain. CDR3 size: 14 residues. V shed 7 bases and J shed 1 base, with 13 bases lying between them. The CDR3 loop is CASKGPRFNYGYTF. The CDR3 nucleotides read TGTGCCAGCAAAGGCCCCAGGTTTAACTATGGCTACACCTTC.

In this sample, this clonotype turned up a few times. The chain employs TRBV4-2 and TRBJ2-7; maybe TRBD1 (5 bases). The last part of the DNA fits TRBJ2-1 better; the J call may be wrong. This CDR3 has 14 amino acids. Looked up from germline, CDR1 is LGHNA and CDR2 is YNFKEQ. The chain's CDR3 is CASSQELWGYEQFF. For the CDR3, the DNA is TGTGCCAGCAGCCAGGAGCTTTGGGGCTATGAGCAGTTCTTC.

The rearrangement joins TRBV10-3 to TRBJ1-6, with a possible D match to TRBD1 (6 bases). The CDR3 consists of 14 residues. Germline V gene data show CDR1 as ENHRY and CDR2 as SYGVKD. V lost 2 bases to trimming and J lost 7 bases, with 9 bases between them. CDR3 in amino acids: CAISEGDNNSPLHF. Written as DNA, the CDR3 is TGTGCCATCAGTGAGGGGGACAACAATTCACCCCTCCACTTT.

This clonotype has ten or more counts. The chain joins TRBV7-2 to TRBJ1-3, with D possibly being TRBD1 (5 bases). This CDR3 contains 14 residues. The V gene's germline CDR1 is SGHTA and CDR2 FQGNSA. Trimming pared 5 bases from V and 1 base from J, leaving 9 bases between. The CDR3 here is CASSPQGSGNTIYF. The CDR3, as DNA: TGTGCCAGCAGCCCTCAGGGATCTGGAAACACCATATATTTT.

This clonotype was counted only a few times. V usage is TRBV15 and J usage is TRBJ2-1, with 7 bases fitting TRBD1. The CDR3 extends over 17 amino acids. Germline V gene sequence: CDR1 LNHNV, CDR2 YYDKDF (reference sequence). Unmatched junction bases numbered 8, after V lost 3 bases and J lost 0 bases. The CDR3, as DNA: TGTGCCACCAGCAGGTTCCAGACAGGGAGCTCCTACAATGAGCAGTTCTTC. Translating gives CATSRFQTGSSYNEQFF.

The chain links TRBV7-9 to TRBJ2-1; D call uncertain. The end of the DNA aligns better with TRBJ2-7, so the J call may be wrong. This CDR3 contains 14 residues. Germline V CDR1 and CDR2: SEHNR, FQNEAQ (reference sequence). The CDR3 here is CASSASLDNYEQYF. The CDR3 coding sequence is TGTGCCAGCAGCGCGAGCCTAGACAACTACGAGCAGTACTTC.

V and J are TRBV28 and TRBJ2-3; TRBD2 aligns across 14 bases. This CDR3 has 15 residues. The J segment lost 4 bases and the V segment lost 7 bases, leaving 4 bases of the junction unmatched. The germline V gene encodes CDR1 MDHEN and CDR2 SYDVKM. The CDR3 protein is CASTRLAGGSDTQYF. The CDR3 region has the DNA TGTGCCAGCACTAGACTAGCGGGGGGGTCAGATACGCAGTATTTT.

The chain combines TRBV6-5 with TRBJ1-4; D not certain. The CDR3 totals 16 residues. In germline, CDR1 is MNHEY, CDR2 SVGAGI. V dropped 3 bases and J dropped 1 base, with 12 bases sitting between them. CDR3 DNA sequence: TGTGCCAGCAGTTATCGAAGGGCCCGAACTAATGAAAAACTGTTTTTT. It is translated as CASSYRRARTNEKLFF.

This clonotype was seen ten or more times. V and J are TRBV29-1 and TRBJ2-3; the D is unclear. CDR3 length: 13 amino acids. V lost 6 bases, J lost 2 bases, and 12 bases lay in between. CDR1 SQVTM and CDR2 ANQGSEA come from the germline V gene. In nucleotides, the CDR3 is TGCAGCGTGCCTCTTCCCAACACAGATACGCAGTATTTT. Protein sequence: CSVPLPNTDTQYF.

This clonotype has at least ten counts. The rearrangement uses TRBV27 and TRBJ2-2; D is undetermined. The ends were cut back, 6 bases at V and 1 base at J, with 6 bases in the middle. CDR1 and CDR2 (germline): MNHEY, SMNVEV (reference sequence). The CDR3 is made up of 13 amino acids. The CDR3 region is CASSRGNTGELFF. The CDR3, as DNA: TGTGCCAGCAGCCGAGGGAACACCGGGGAGCTGTTTTTT.

V gene TRBV28 combines with J gene TRBJ1-5; D uncertain. This CDR3 is built from 14 residues. V was shortened by 3 bases and J by 6 bases, with 12 bases between the two germline ends. Germline V gene sequence: CDR1 MDHEN, CDR2 SYDVKM. In DNA, the CDR3 is TGTGCCAGCAGTTTCGGAGGGAACGGTCAGCCCCAGCATTTT. It specifies CASSFGGNGQPQHF.

The rearrangement joins TRBV5-1 to TRBJ2-2, with D possibly being TRBD1 or TRBD2 (6 bases each). CDR1 and CDR2 from the germline V gene are SGHRS and YFSETQ. V dropped 4 bases and J dropped 3 bases, with 10 bases sitting between them. There are 14 residues in the CDR3. The DNA of the CDR3 is TGCGCCAGCAGCCCAGGGGACTACACCGGGGAGCTGTTTTTT. Translated: CASSPGDYTGELFF.